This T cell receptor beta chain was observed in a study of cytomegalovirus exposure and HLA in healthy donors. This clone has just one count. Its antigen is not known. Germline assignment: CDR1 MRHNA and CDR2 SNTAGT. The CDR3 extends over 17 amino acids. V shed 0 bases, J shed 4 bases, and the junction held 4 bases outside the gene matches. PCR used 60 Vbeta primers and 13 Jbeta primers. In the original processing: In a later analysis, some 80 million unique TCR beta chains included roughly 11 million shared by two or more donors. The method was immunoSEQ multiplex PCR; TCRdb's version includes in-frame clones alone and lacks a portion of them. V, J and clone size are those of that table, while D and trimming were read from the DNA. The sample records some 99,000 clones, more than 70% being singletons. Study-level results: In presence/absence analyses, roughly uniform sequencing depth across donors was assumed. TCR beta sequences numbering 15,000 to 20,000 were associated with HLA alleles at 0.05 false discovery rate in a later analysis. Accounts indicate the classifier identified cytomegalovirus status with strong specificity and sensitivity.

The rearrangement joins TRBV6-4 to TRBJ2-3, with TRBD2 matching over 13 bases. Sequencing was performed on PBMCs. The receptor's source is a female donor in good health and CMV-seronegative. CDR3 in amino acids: CASSDSLTSGGPDTQYF. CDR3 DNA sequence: TGTGCCAGCAGTGACTCTTTGACTAGCGGGGGGCCAGATACGCAGTATTTT.